A single T cell receptor (beta chain) is shown here with its context. Its matching antigen is unknown. The data are from a study of T cells in Graves' hyperthyroidism and ophthalmopathy. Germline V gene lookup returns CDR1 SGDLS and CDR2 YYNGEE. This CDR3 is built from 16 residues. Trimming left V 2 bases short and J 0 bases short, with 15 bases between. Study observations and caveats: Researchers report that a 13 V-J model separated ophthalmopathy from stable hyperthyroidism. Blood also contained most expanded thyroid clonotypes above 0.001.

Template material for amplifying TCR beta CDR3 regions consisted of RNA transcripts. During a first-round RT-PCR of the TCR CDR3, the HTBI primer set was used. TCRdb reprocessed the multiplex PCR reads with MiXCR, giving one entry per CDR3 protein. The sample yields 550,000 to 700,000 distinct CDR3 sequences, roughly 46% seen once. The chain uses TRBV9 and TRBJ2-7; D is tentatively TRBD1 or TRBD2 (5 bases each). What was sequenced was peripheral blood or thyroid tissue (not recorded which). The origin of this receptor is an adult woman with Graves' disease, either hyperthyroidism or ophthalmopathy (not recorded which). The CDR3, as DNA: TGTGCCAGCAGCGTGACGGGGACGGCTAGCTCCTACGAGCAGTACTTC. It encodes CASSVTGTASSYEQYF.